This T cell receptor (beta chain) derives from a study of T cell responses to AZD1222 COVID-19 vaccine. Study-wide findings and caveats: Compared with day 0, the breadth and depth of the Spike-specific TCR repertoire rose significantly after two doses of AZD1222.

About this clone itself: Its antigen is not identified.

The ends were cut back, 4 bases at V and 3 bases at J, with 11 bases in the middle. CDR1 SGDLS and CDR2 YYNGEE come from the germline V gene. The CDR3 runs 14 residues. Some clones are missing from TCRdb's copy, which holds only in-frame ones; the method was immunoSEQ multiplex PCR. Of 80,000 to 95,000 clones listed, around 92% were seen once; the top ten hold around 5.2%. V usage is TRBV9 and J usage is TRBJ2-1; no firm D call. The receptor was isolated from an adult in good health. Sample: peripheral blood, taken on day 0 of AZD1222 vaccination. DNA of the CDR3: TGTGCCAGCAGCACCCACGTGCGCTACAATGAGCAGTTCTTC. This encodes CASSTHVRYNEQFF.